The clone carrying this TCR beta chain has a single count. What went into each PCR as a spike was synthetic TCR analog templates. The table came from immunoSEQ multiplex PCR; TCRdb's copy has only in-frame clones and leaves some out. The sample contains about 88,000 clones, roughly 90% of which appear only once. This sample is part of a study of PD-L1 blockade in urothelial cancer. Study overall: Beginning in the mid-2010s, patients received atezolizumab, given as 1,200 mg intravenously every 3 weeks. The study recovered a median of around 130,000 T cells per blood sample.

Samples were collected from each patient before treatment and during treatment. Each patient gave between 1 and 8 of them in total. Trimming shortened V by 0 bases and J by 10 bases, and 10 bases separated the two germline ends. The CDR3 extends over 13 amino acids. Per the germline V gene, CDR1 is KGHSH and CDR2 is LQKENI. The receptor was isolated from a man aged 60 to 69 with urothelial cancer. The specimen comprised PBMCs, sampled around atezolizumab (anti-PD-L1) treatment. The V and J genes are TRBV18 and TRBJ2-1; TRBD2 is a possible D gene (5 bases). The CDR3 loop is CASSPPGAGEQFF. The DNA of the CDR3 is TGTGCCAGCTCACCACCGGGAGCCGGGGAGCAGTTCTTC.